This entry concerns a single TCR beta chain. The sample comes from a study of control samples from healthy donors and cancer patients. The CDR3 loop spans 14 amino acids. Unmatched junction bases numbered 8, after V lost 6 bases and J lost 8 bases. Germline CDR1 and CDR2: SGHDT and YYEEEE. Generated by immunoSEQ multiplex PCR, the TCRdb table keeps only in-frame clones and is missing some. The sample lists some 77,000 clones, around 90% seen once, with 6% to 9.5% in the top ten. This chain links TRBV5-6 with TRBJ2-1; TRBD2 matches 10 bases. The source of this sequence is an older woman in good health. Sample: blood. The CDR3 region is CASTQEGLADEQFF. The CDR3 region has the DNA TGTGCCAGCACACAAGAAGGACTAGCGGATGAGCAGTTCTTC.